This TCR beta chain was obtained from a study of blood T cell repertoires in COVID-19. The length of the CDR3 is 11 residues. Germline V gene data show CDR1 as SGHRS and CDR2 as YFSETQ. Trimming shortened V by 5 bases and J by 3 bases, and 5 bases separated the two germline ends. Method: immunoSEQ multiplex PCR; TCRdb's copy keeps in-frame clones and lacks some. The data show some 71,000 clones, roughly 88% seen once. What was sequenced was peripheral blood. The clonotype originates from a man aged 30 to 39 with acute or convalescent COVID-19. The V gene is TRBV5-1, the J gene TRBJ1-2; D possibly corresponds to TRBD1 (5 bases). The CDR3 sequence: CASRQDYGYTF. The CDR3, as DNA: TGCGCCAGCAGACAGGACTATGGCTACACCTTC.